Listed here are 10 T cell receptor beta chains from one sample, sequenced in a study of Ad26.COV2.S vaccination and SARS-CoV-2 variants. Treatment given: approximately 18 received Ad26.COV2.S at low or high dose, single or two shots; five or six received placebo; per-sample allocation not given. Sampling happened 63 days after the first vaccine or placebo injection. Assay used: immunoSEQ multiplex PCR; TCRdb lists only in-frame clones, some missing. This sample yields hundreds of thousands of clones, of which 89% are seen a single time; around 1.4% belongs to the top ten. Sequences were derived from peripheral blood, sampled in a trial of Ad26.COV2.S vaccine versus placebo. The receptors derive from a person between 18 and 65 years old who received the Ad26.COV2.S COVID-19 vaccine or a placebo.

The chain recombines TRBV2 with TRBJ1-5; possibly TRBD1 for D (6 bases). The V end lost 6 bases, the J end lost 5 bases, and 14 bases lay between the germline ends. This CDR3 region has 14 residues. Germline V gene sequence: CDR1 SNHLY, CDR2 FYNNEI. CDR3 sequence (DNA): TGTGCCAGCAGCGGGACAACCAGGGATCAGCCCCAGCATTTT. Encoded protein: CASSGTTRDQPQHF.

CDR3 bases: TGTGCCACCAGTGACTCGTCGAGCGGGGGGCACCAAGAGACCCAGTACTTC. Translation gives CATSDSSSGGHQETQYF. This rearrangement joins TRBV24-1 to TRBJ2-5; 9 nucleotides match TRBD2. Germline trimming cut 4 bases from V and 0 bases from J; bases unmatched to any gene: 8. This CDR3 has 17 amino acids. The germline CDR1 and CDR2 sequences are KGHDR and SFDVKD.

This clone was seen a few times. The V and J genes are TRBV7-8 and TRBJ1-5, with D tentatively TRBD1 (5 bases). The V gene's germline CDR1 is SGHVS and CDR2 FQNEAQ. The CDR3 extends over 12 amino acids. V lost 5 bases and J lost 9, with 11 bases in between. CDR3 nucleotides: TGTGCCAGCAGCCGTATTACAGGGCCCCAGCATTTT. Protein product: CASSRITGPQHF.

The V call is TRBV5-8, the J call TRBJ2-7, with D hard to call. CDR1 is SGHTS, CDR2 YDEGEE, per germline. CDR3 length equals 11 residues. The germline V and J ends were trimmed by 1 base and 7 bases, with 6 bases remaining between them. The CDR3 loop is CASSLSWEQYF. CDR3 DNA: TGTGCCAGCAGCTTGAGTTGGGAGCAGTACTTC.

The J gene is TRBJ1-5, the V gene TRBV5-1; TRBD1 agrees at 7 bases. The germline gives CDR1 SGHRS, CDR2 YFSETQ. The ends lost 5 bases at V and 10 bases at J; junction bases unmatched: 12. The CDR3 runs to 14 residues. CDR3 residues: CASRPGQADSPQHF. CDR3 coding DNA: TGCGCCAGCAGACCCGGACAGGCTGATTCTCCCCAGCATTTT.

This chain links TRBV24-1 with TRBJ1-2; 8 positions match TRBD1. The V gene's germline CDR1 is KGHDR and CDR2 SFDVKD. This CDR3 region has 15 residues. Trimming took 4 bases from V and 2 from J; bases not matched to a gene: 5. CDR3: CATSDSGQANYGYTF. In DNA, the CDR3 is TGTGCCACCAGTGACTCGGGACAGGCGAACTATGGCTACACCTTC.

This chain connects TRBV3-1 (or the pseudogene TRBV3-2) to TRBJ1-1; D remains unclear. CDR3 length equals 17 residues. The V end was cut by 1 base, the J end by 4 bases, with 19 bases between. Germline values: CDR1 LGHDT, CDR2 YNNKEL (reference sequence). The CDR3: CASSQASGVSFVTEAFF. Here the CDR3 DNA reads TGTGCCAGCAGCCAAGCATCTGGGGTTTCCTTCGTCACTGAAGCTTTCTTT.

V is TRBV6-5 and J is TRBJ2-7; a weak D match, TRBD2 (7 bases). Between the trimmed V and J ends, which lost 2 bases and 3 bases, there was a span of 11 bases. The CDR3 has 14 amino acids. Per the germline V gene, CDR1 is MNHEY and CDR2 is SVGAGI. CDR3 amino acids: CASSYGGAGYEQYF. The CDR3 nucleotides are TGTGCCAGCAGTTACGGGGGGGCAGGCTACGAGCAGTACTTC.

This chain connects TRBV9 to TRBJ2-2, with a possible D match to TRBD2 (7 bases). The ends were cut back, 3 bases at V and 2 bases at J, with 20 bases in the middle. CDR1 is SGDLS, CDR2 YYNGEE, per germline. The CDR3 is made up of 18 amino acids. The CDR3 DNA sequence: TGTGCCAGCAGCGCCGTGGGTGGGGCGGGGGCAAACACCGGGGAGCTGTTTTTT. Translation: CASSAVGGAGANTGELFF.

The chain recombines TRBV3-1 (or the pseudogene TRBV3-2) with TRBJ1-2; D not resolved. CDR3 size: 13 residues. The germline V gene encodes CDR1 LGHDT and CDR2 YNNKEL (reference sequence). Trimming pared 2 bases from V and 8 bases from J, leaving 12 bases between. CDR3 sequence: CASSQRHQPGYTF. The CDR3 nucleotides read TGTGCCAGCAGCCAACGACACCAACCCGGCTACACCTTC.